One T cell receptor beta chain is described in this entry. The method was immunoSEQ multiplex PCR; TCRdb's version includes in-frame clones alone and lacks a portion of them. The sample records around 67,000 clones, 90% to 95% being singletons. The data derive from a study of shared T cell receptors in the human thymus. This CDR3 region has 18 residues. V gave up 4 bases and J gave up 6 bases; unmatched junction bases: 13. Germline loops: CDR1 SGHAT, CDR2 FQNNGV. The source of this sequence is a human donor. Material for sequencing was thymocytes. J is TRBJ2-7 and V is TRBV11-2; 15 nucleotides agree with TRBD2. CDR3 DNA sequence: TGTGCCAGCAGCTCTTTCCCGGGACTAGCGGGGGGACCTTCCGAGCAGTACTTC. It encodes CASSSFPGLAGGPSEQYF.